Each of the 5 T cell receptor beta chains below was sequenced from the same sample in a study of blood T cells in healthy people across ages. Next came a second PCR, run for roughly 6 to 11 cycles, which used a sample-barcoded 5' primer along with a J-beta primer mix. MiXCR was run by TCRdb on the 5' RACE reads, yielding one entry per CDR3 protein. The sample yields about 730,000 distinct CDR3 sequences, around 40% seen once. The sequencing sample was made of blood. These receptor sequences come from a woman aged 55-69 years in good health.

As concerns this clonotype: Being one base from a much bigger clone, this may be a read error. The CDR3 region is CATSRGLEQGQETQYF. CDR3 bases: TGTGCCACCAGCAGAGGTCTAGAACAGGGTCAAGAGACCCAGTACTTC. The chain combines TRBV15 with TRBJ2-7; maybe TRBD1 (6 bases). Near its end, the DNA agrees better with TRBJ2-5, so the J call may be wrong. Germline CDR1 is LNHNV and CDR2 is YYDKDF (reference sequence). The CDR3 is made up of 16 amino acids.

This chain uses TRBV9 with TRBJ2-1; either TRBD1 or TRBD2 may fit D (5 bases each). With 4 bases removed from V and 12 bases from J, the gap between germline ends came to 17 bases. Germline CDR1 is SGDLS and CDR2 is YYNGEE. The CDR3 totals 13 residues. As DNA, the CDR3 is TGTGCCAGCAGCCCCGGGACCCAAGGCGGGCAGTTCTTC. This translates into CASSPGTQGGQFF.

This clonotype was counted a few times. This chain joins TRBV12-3 or TRBV12-4 and TRBJ2-1; 11 bases map to TRBD2. The CDR3 extends over 14 amino acids. Germline trimming cut 5 bases from V and 5 bases from J; bases unmatched to any gene: 2. For the CDR3, the DNA is TGTGCCAGCAGTGGGACTAGCGGAAACAATGAGCAGTTCTTC. Residues: CASSGTSGNNEQFF.

The chain is built from TRBV27 and TRBJ2-3, with D possibly TRBD1 on 5 matching bases. Trimming removed 6 bases from V and 0 bases from J, with 13 bases in between. The CDR3 spans 15 residues. The germline V gene encodes CDR1 MNHEY and CDR2 SMNVEV (reference sequence). The CDR3 protein is CASSQDTPSTDTQYF. CDR3 coding DNA: TGTGCCAGCAGCCAGGACACCCCAAGCACAGATACGCAGTATTTT.

This clonotype was recorded a few times. The CDR3 DNA follows: TGTGCCAGCAGCTTAAACCCTACTCCTGACTATGGCTACACCTTC. The encoded protein is CASSLNPTPDYGYTF. This chain connects TRBV7-3 to TRBJ1-2; no clear D gene. Germline CDR1 is SGHTA and CDR2 is FQGTGA. The CDR3 is 15 amino acids. The V gene lost 1 base and the J gene lost 3 bases, with 12 bases spanning the gap.